This T cell receptor (beta chain) was captured by sequencing in a study of blood T cell repertoires in COVID-19. Study as a whole: COVID-19 samples from acute and convalescent phases originated in the United States, Italy and Spain. PBMCs, B-cell-depleted T cells, or T cells were the source of the cDNA or gDNA that made up the material.

The CDR3 is made up of 14 amino acids. CDR1 and CDR2 from the germline V gene are LNHDA and SQIVND (reference sequence). Trimming stripped 3 bases from V and 6 bases from J, with 12 bases between. Patients in Seattle were enrolled during active infection, then followed longitudinally. Per the original methods: Nucleated cell counts were estimated from reference gene primer amplification. Measured with immunoSEQ multiplex PCR; TCRdb has only the in-frame clones, and not every one. V and J calls and clone size follow that table, whereas D and trimming were derived from the DNA. This table holds roughly 570,000 clones, roughly 89% found once.

This chain connects TRBV19 to TRBJ1-5, with a possible D match to TRBD1 (5 bases). Sequenced input: peripheral blood. This receptor was obtained from a woman aged 45-60 years with COVID-19, enrolled during active disease. The CDR3 is CASSMVAGPQPQHF. In nucleotides, the CDR3 is TGTGCCAGTAGTATGGTTGCAGGGCCTCAGCCCCAGCATTTT.